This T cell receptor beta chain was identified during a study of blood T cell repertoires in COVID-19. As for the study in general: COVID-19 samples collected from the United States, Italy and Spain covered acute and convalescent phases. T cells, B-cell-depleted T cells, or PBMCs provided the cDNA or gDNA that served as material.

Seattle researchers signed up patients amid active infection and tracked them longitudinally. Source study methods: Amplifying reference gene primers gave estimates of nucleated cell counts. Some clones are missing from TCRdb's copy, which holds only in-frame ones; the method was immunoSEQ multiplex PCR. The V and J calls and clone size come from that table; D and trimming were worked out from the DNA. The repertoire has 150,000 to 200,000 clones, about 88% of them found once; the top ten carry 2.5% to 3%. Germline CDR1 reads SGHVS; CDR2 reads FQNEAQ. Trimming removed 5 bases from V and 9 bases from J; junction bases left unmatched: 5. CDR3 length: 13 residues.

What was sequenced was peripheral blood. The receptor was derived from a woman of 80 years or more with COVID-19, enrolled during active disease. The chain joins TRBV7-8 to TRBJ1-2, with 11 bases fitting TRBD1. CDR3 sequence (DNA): TGTGCCAGCAGCGTCCGGGACAGGGGGAGCTACACCTTC. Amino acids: CASSVRDRGSYTF.